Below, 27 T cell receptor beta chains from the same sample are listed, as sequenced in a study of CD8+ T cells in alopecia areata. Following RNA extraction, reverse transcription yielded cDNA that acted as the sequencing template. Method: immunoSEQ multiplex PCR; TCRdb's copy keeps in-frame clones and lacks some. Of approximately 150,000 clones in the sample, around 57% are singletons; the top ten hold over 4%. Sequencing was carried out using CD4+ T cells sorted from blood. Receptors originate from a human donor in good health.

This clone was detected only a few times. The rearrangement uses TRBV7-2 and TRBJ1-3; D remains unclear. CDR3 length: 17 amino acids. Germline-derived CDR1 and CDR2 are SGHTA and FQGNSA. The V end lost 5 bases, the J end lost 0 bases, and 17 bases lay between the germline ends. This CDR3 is CASSASARGISGNTIYF. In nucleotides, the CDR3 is TGTGCCAGCAGCGCGTCCGCCAGAGGGATCTCTGGAAACACCATATATTTT.

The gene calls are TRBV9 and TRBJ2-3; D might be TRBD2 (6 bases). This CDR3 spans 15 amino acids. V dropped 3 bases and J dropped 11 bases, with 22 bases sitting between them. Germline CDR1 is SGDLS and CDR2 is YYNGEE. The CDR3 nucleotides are TGTGCCAGCAGCGAGGCCCTATCGACTAGATCCAGGCAGTATTTT. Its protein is CASSEALSTRSRQYF.

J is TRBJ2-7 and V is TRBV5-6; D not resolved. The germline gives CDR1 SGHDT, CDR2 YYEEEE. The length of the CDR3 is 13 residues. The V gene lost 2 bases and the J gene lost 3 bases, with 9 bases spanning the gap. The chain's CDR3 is CASSLGPNYEQYF. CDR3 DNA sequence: TGTGCCAGCAGCTTAGGACCGAACTACGAGCAGTACTTC.

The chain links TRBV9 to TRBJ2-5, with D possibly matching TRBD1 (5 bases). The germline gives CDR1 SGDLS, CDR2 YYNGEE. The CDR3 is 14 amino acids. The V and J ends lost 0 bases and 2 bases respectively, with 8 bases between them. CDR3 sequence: CASSVGQGQETQYF. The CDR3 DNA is TGTGCCAGCAGCGTAGGGCAGGGTCAAGAGACCCAGTACTTC.

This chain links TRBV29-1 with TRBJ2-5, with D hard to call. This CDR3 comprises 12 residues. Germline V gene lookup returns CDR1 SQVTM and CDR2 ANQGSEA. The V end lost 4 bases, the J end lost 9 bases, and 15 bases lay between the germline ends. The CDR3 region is CSVGFPPGAQYF. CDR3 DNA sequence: TGCAGCGTTGGGTTCCCTCCAGGAGCCCAGTACTTC.

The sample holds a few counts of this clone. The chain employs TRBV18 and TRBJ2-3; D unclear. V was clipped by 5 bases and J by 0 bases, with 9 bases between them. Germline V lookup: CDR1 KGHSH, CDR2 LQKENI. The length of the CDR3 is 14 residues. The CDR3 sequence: CASSNSLSTDTQYF. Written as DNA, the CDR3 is TGTGCCAGCTCAAATTCCCTGAGCACAGATACGCAGTATTTT.

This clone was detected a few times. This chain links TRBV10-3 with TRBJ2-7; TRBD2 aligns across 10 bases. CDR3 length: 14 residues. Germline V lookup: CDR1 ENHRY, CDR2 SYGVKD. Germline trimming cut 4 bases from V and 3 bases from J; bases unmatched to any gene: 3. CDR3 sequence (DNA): TGTGCCATCAGTGGGGGACTAGCGATCTACGAGCAGTACTTC. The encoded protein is CAISGGLAIYEQYF.

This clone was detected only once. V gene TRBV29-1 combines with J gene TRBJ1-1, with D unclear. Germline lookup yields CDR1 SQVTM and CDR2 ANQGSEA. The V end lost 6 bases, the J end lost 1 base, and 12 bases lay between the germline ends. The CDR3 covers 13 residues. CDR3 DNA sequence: TGCAGCGTCGCAGACTTATCGAACACTGAAGCTTTCTTT. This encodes CSVADLSNTEAFF.

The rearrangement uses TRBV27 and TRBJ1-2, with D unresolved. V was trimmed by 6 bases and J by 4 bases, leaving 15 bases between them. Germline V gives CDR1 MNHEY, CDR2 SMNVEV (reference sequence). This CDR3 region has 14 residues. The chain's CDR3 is CASSPREARYGYTF. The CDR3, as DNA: TGTGCCAGCAGCCCCCGGGAGGCTCGCTATGGCTACACCTTC.

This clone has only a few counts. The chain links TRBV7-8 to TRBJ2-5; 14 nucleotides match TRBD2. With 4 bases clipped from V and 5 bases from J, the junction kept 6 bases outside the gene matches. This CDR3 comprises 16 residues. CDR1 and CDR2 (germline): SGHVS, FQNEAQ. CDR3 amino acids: CASSSGLAGALETQYF. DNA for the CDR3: TGTGCCAGCAGCTCGGGACTAGCGGGAGCGCTGGAGACCCAGTACTTC. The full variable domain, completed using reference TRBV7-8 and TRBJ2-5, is GAGVSQSPRYKVAKRGQDVALRCDPISGHVSLFWYQQALGQGPEFLTYFQNEAQLDKSGLPSDRFFAERPEGSVSTLKIQRTQQEDSAVYLCASSSGLAGALETQYFGPGTRLLVL.

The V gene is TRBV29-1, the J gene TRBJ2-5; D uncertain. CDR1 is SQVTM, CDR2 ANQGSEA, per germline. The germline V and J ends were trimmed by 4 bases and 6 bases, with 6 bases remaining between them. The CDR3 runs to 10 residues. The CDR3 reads CSVAVQTQYF. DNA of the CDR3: TGCAGCGTTGCGGTACAGACCCAGTACTTC.

The CDR3 reads CASSPGLASTDTQYF. CDR3 in DNA: TGTGCCAGCAGTCCGGGACTAGCGAGCACAGATACGCAGTATTTT. The V gene is TRBV28, the J gene TRBJ2-3; TRBD2 matches 10 bases. The junction had 2 bases not matched to a gene; V was cut back by 5 bases and J by 0 bases. Germline assignment: CDR1 MDHEN and CDR2 SYDVKM. The length of the CDR3 is 15 residues.

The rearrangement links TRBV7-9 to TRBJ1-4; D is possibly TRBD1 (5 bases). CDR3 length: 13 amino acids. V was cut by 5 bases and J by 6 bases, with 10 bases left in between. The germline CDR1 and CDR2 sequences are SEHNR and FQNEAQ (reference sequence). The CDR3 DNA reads TGTGCCAGCAGCCAACGACAGTATGAAAAACTGTTTTTT. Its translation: CASSQRQYEKLFF.

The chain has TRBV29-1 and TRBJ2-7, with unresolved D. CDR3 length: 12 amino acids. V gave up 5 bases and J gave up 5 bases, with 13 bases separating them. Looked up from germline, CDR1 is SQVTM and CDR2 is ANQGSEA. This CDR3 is CSVRTFANEQYF. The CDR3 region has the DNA TGCAGCGTTCGCACGTTCGCCAACGAGCAGTACTTC.

CDR3: CSVEGTGGQGSAAFF. DNA of the CDR3: TGCAGCGTTGAAGGCACCGGGGGACAGGGATCGGCGGCTTTCTTT. This chain connects TRBV29-1 to TRBJ1-1; TRBD1 aligns across 9 bases. The J segment lost 11 bases and the V segment lost 1 base, leaving 14 bases of the junction unmatched. The CDR3 is 15 residues long. CDR1 and CDR2 (germline): SQVTM, ANQGSEA.

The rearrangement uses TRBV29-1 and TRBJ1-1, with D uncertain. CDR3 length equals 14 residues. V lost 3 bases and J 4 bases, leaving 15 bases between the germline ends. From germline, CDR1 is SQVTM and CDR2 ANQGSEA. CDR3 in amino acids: CSVDSRQSTTEAFF. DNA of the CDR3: TGCAGCGTTGATTCTCGCCAGTCCACCACTGAAGCTTTCTTT.

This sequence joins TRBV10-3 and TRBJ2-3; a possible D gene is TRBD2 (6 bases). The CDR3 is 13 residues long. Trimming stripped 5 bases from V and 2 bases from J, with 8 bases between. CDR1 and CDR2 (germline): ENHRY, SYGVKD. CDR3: CAISRDFTDTQYF. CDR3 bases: TGTGCCATCAGTCGGGACTTCACAGATACGCAGTATTTT.

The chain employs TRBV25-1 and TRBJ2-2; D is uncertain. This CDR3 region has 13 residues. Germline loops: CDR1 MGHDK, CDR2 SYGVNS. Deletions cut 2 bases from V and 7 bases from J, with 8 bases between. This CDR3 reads CASSELTIGELFF. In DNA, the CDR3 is TGTGCCAGCAGTGAACTCACCATCGGGGAGCTGTTTTTT.

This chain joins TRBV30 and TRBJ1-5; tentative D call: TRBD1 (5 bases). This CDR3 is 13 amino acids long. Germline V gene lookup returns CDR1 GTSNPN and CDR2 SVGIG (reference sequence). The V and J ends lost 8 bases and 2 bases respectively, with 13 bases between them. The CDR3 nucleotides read TGTGCCATGGGACGGCGGGGCAATCAGCCCCAGCATTTT. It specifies CAMGRRGNQPQHF.

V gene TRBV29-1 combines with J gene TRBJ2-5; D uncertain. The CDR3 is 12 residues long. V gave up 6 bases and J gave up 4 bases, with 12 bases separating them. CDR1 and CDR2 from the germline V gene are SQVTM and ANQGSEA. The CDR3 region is CSVRIGPETQYF. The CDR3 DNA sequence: TGCAGCGTGAGGATTGGGCCAGAGACCCAGTACTTC. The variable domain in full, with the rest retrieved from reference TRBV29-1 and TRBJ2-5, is SAVISQKPSRDICQRGTSLTIQCQVDSQVTMMFWYRQQPGQSLTLIATANQGSEATYESGFVIDKFPISRPNLTFSTLTVSNMSPEDSSIYLCSVRIGPETQYFGPGTRLLVL.

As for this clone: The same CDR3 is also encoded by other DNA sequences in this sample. The DNA for the CDR3 is TGCAGCGTCGACAGCGGGAGCTCCTACAATGAGCAGTTCTTC. Its translation: CSVDSGSSYNEQFF. The chain couples TRBV29-1 to TRBJ2-1; 8 bases map to TRBD2. V shed 6 bases and J 0 bases; nucleotides not matched to a gene: 4. The CDR3 totals 14 residues. CDR1 SQVTM and CDR2 ANQGSEA come from the germline V gene.

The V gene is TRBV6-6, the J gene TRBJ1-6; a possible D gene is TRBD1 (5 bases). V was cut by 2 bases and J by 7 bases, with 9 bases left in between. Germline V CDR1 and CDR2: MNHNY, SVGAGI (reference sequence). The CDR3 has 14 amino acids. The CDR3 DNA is TGTGCCAGCAGTTACGAGACAGTGAATTCACCCCTCCACTTT. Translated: CASSYETVNSPLHF.

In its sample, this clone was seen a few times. The CDR3 protein is CASGFLSYNEQFF. CDR3 nucleotide sequence: TGTGCCTCCGGCTTCCTATCCTACAATGAGCAGTTCTTC. V usage is TRBV6-6 and J usage is TRBJ2-1; D call uncertain. The germline CDR1 and CDR2 sequences are MNHNY and SVGAGI (reference sequence). With 11 bases removed from V and 1 base from J, the gap between germline ends came to 12 bases. The CDR3 consists of 13 residues.

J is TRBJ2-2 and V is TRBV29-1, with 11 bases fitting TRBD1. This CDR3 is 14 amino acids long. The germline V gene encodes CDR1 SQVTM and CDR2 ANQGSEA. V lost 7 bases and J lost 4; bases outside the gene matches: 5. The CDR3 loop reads CSGSGTGGTGELFF. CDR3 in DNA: TGCAGCGGATCCGGGACAGGGGGCACCGGGGAGCTGTTTTTT.

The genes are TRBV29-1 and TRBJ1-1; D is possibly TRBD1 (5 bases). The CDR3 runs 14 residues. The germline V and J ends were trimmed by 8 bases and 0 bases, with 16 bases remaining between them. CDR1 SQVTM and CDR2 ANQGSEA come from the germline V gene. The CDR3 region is CSSERGTMNTEAFF. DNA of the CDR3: TGCAGCTCAGAGAGGGGTACCATGAACACTGAAGCTTTCTTT.

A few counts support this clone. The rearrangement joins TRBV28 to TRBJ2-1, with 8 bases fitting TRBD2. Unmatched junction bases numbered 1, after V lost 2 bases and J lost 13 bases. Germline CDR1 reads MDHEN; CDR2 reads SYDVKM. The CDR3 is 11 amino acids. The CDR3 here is CASSLAGGQFF. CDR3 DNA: TGTGCCAGCAGTTTAGCGGGAGGACAGTTCTTC.

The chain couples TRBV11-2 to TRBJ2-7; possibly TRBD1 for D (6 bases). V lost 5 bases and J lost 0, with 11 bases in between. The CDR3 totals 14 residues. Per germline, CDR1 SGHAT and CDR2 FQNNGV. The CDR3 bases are TGTGCCAGCAGCCCTACACAGGGCTCCTACGAGCAGTACTTC. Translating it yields CASSPTQGSYEQYF.